These T cell receptor beta chains were read from a single sample in a study of blood T cell repertoires in COVID-19. Data came from immunoSEQ multiplex PCR; TCRdb stores just in-frame clones and leaves some out. The sample has 200,000 to 250,000 clones; less than 90% are singletons. The sample consisted of peripheral blood. The receptors stem from a woman older than 75 with active or convalescent COVID-19. The CDR3 runs from the conserved cysteine through the conserved F or W.

cdr3_length v_call cdr3_aa
15 TRBV19 CASSKGQGSYYGYTF
13 TRBV11-3 CASSGGVRDTQYF
12 TRBV13 CASSGVGDTQYF
14 TRBV18 CASSPGGDYYGYTF
14 TRBV4-2 CASSREQGGTEAFF
15 TRBV18 CASSPAGGSNYGYTF
14 TRBV5-1 CASRVINTQPEAFF
13 TRBV7-2 CASSLEAEVEQYF
12 TRBV7-2 CASSLDNYEQYF
16 TRBV7-2 CASTHSQRSSYNEQFF
16 TRBV5-1 CASSPGLAGVADTQYF
13 TRBV29-1 CSYGQGGRETQYF
16 TRBV15 CATSRDRAGRWIEQYF
17 TRBV7-9 CASSLRFRQGRTGELFF
14 TRBV6-5 CASSTGQGRNEQFF
13 TRBV10-3 CAIRGRPELGYTF
15 TRBV7-2 CASSLTGEAGYEQYF
15 TRBV14 CASSQVFQGNYGYTF
13 TRBV30 CAWSLGQGTEAFF
12 TRBV6-5 CASTSGEETQYF
11 TRBV7-2 CASSPLFEQYF
14 TRBV9 CASDPSGQNYGYTF
13 TRBV2 CASGQTLIFPQHF
12 TRBV3-1/TRBV3-2 CASSPTRDTQYF
16 TRBV5-6 CASSLVSRANTGELFF
18 TRBV11-3 CASSLAVGQGSRVWTQYF
16 TRBV15 CATSNLAGGRGDTQYF
14 TRBV7-2 CASTGAGDYNEQFF
13 TRBV30 CAWSVGQGDGYTF
15 TRBV5-1 CASSSGQVSYNEQFF
14 TRBV18 CASSREGRTETQYF
12 TRBV6-5 CASRPYRGEQFF
17 TRBV7-9 CASSTPGLASAKNIQYF
12 TRBV3-1/TRBV3-2 CASSQVGYGYTF
11 TRBV6-5 CASRNRGPLHF
15 TRBV7-2 CASSLRGGRDTEAFF
13 TRBV5-5 CASSLALSYEQYF
16 TRBV5-1 CASSLGLAGLGETQYF
15 TRBV7-6 CASSKTGLSGNTIYF
13 TRBV30 CAWKNSALETQYF
15 TRBV6-6 CASSYVQGENSPLHF
15 TRBV7-2 CASSLTSGRANEQFF
17 TRBV7-9 CASSLDASGYFYNEQFF
14 TRBV9 CASSVADRGQPQHF
15 TRBV5-6 CASSTTGQGTDTQYF